These 19 T cell receptor beta chains originate from one sample sequenced in a study of T cell changes during pregnancy in multiple sclerosis. The data were produced by immunoSEQ multiplex PCR, yet TCRdb's version contains in-frame clones alone and is incomplete. The data show tens of thousands of clones, around 92% seen once. The sequencing here drew on peripheral blood, taken in the third trimester of pregnancy. The receptor source for this set is a female donor in good health, enrolled as a control in a pregnancy study.

The V call is TRBV4-1, the J call TRBJ2-5, with a tentative D call TRBD2 (5 bases). The germline V gene encodes CDR1 MGHRA and CDR2 YSYEKL. The CDR3 sequence is 14 residues long. The ends were cut back, 2 bases at V and 4 bases at J, with 11 bases in the middle. The CDR3 loop reads CASSQIPSRETQYF. DNA of the CDR3: TGCGCCAGCAGCCAAATTCCTAGCAGAGAGACCCAGTACTTC.

The CDR3 coding sequence is TGCGCCAGCAGCCAAGTCCCGACAGGGGGCTACGAGCAGTACTTC. This sequence encodes CASSQVPTGGYEQYF. The chain joins TRBV4-1 to TRBJ2-7, with 9 bases fitting TRBD1. Germline V gene sequence: CDR1 MGHRA, CDR2 YSYEKL. With 1 base clipped from V and 3 bases from J, the junction kept 4 bases outside the gene matches. CDR3 length: 15 amino acids.

The chain employs TRBV4-1 and TRBJ2-5; TRBD1 aligns across 7 bases. Trimming took 3 bases from V and 1 from J; bases not matched to a gene: 8. The CDR3 spans 16 residues. The germline V gene encodes CDR1 MGHRA and CDR2 YSYEKL. CDR3 in amino acids: CASSHGQETIQETQYF. CDR3 nucleotides: TGCGCCAGCAGCCACGGACAGGAGACTATCCAAGAGACCCAGTACTTC.

V is TRBV9 and J is TRBJ2-1; D is unclear. This CDR3 has 11 amino acids. V was pared by 3 bases and J by 5 bases, with 3 bases between. Germline V CDR1 and CDR2: SGDLS, YYNGEE. The CDR3: CASSGDNEQFF. DNA of the CDR3: TGTGCCAGCAGCGGCGACAATGAGCAGTTCTTC.

The chain combines TRBV5-8 with TRBJ2-7; tentative D call: TRBD2 (5 bases). The germline gives CDR1 SGHTS, CDR2 YDEGEE. This CDR3 has 11 residues. V shed 4 bases and J shed 9 bases, with 11 bases lying between them. The DNA of the CDR3 is TGTGCCAGCAGCCCACTAGACGGGCAGTACTTC. Translated, it gives CASSPLDGQYF.

The V call is TRBV28, the J call TRBJ2-3; 8 bases match TRBD2. With V trimmed by 5 bases and J by 2 bases, 6 bases remained unmatched. Germline CDR1 MDHEN, CDR2 SYDVKM. The CDR3 totals 15 residues. CDR3 DNA sequence: TGTGCCAGCAGTCGCCGAGCGGGGGACACAGATACGCAGTATTTT. This sequence encodes CASSRRAGDTDTQYF.

J is TRBJ2-1 and V is TRBV4-1; TRBD1 aligns across 7 bases. The V gene end was trimmed by 4 bases and the J gene end by 0 bases; junction bases not matched to a gene: 6. The germline gives CDR1 MGHRA, CDR2 YSYEKL. The CDR3 is 16 residues long. The CDR3 sequence is CASSPGQASSYNEQFF. CDR3 bases: TGCGCCAGCAGCCCCGGACAGGCGAGCTCCTACAATGAGCAGTTCTTC.

The gene calls are TRBV28 and TRBJ2-1; 8 nucleotides agree with TRBD1. There are 18 residues in the CDR3. Germline CDR1 is MDHEN and CDR2 is SYDVKM. V was clipped by 4 bases and J by 7 bases; unmatched bases: 18. The CDR3 here is CASSSPQPLSQGVNEQFF. CDR3 nucleotides: TGTGCCAGCAGTTCCCCACAACCTTTATCACAGGGGGTAAATGAGCAGTTCTTC.

This clone has just one count. V and J are TRBV28 and TRBJ2-7, with D possibly matching TRBD2 (5 bases). CDR1 is MDHEN and CDR2 is SYDVKM in the germline V gene. Trimming took off 3 bases at V and 2 bases at J, with 11 bases between the two ends. The CDR3 contains 14 residues. CDR3 protein: CASSLPGGPYEQYF. As DNA, the CDR3 is TGTGCCAGCAGTTTGCCCGGAGGCCCCTACGAGCAGTACTTC.

The chain carries TRBV4-3 and TRBJ2-1; 10 bases agree with TRBD2. V lost 0 bases to trimming and J lost 9 bases; unmatched junction nucleotides: 5. CDR1 and CDR2 from the germline V gene are LGHNA and YSLEER. The CDR3 runs 15 residues. The CDR3 nucleotides are TGCGCCAGCAGCCAAGATCTGCTAGCGGGAGTTGAGCAGTTCTTC. This translates into CASSQDLLAGVEQFF.

This clone has a handful of counts. The chain employs TRBV6-6 and TRBJ2-7, with a possible D match to TRBD2 (6 bases). The V and J ends lost 6 bases and 0 bases respectively, with 9 bases between them. Germline CDR1 reads MNHNY; CDR2 reads SVGAGI (reference sequence). CDR3 length equals 13 residues. The CDR3 is CASRGDFSYEQYF. CDR3 DNA sequence: TGTGCCAGCAGGGGGGACTTCTCCTACGAGCAGTACTTC.

The V call is TRBV5-6, the J call TRBJ2-3; 8 bases agree with TRBD2. Germline V gene lookup returns CDR1 SGHDT and CDR2 YYEEEE. Trimming removed 7 bases from V and 9 bases from J; junction bases left unmatched: 16. The CDR3 extends over 15 amino acids. This chain's CDR3 is CASGSYRGGGGTQYF. In DNA form, the CDR3 reads TGTGCCAGCGGATCATATCGGGGGGGTGGAGGGACGCAGTATTTT.

DNA for the CDR3: TGCGCCAGCAGCGGATCCGGGACAGGGTCCTACGAGCAGTACTTC. It specifies CASSGSGTGSYEQYF. The gene calls are TRBV5-1 and TRBJ2-7, with 9 bases aligning to TRBD1. J lost 1 base, V lost 4 bases, and 6 bases had no gene match. Per germline, CDR1 SGHRS and CDR2 YFSETQ. The CDR3 is 15 amino acids.

The J gene is TRBJ1-5, the V gene TRBV27; D perhaps matches TRBD1 (5 bases). Germline CDR1 reads MNHEY; CDR2 reads SMNVEV (reference sequence). CDR3 size: 16 residues. V gave up 4 bases and J gave up 1 base, with 14 bases separating them. In DNA form, the CDR3 reads TGTGCCAGCAGTTCGGGGGTGGTGGGGAGCAATCAGCCCCAGCATTTT. Protein product: CASSSGVVGSNQPQHF.

This clone was seen a few times. The sample holds other DNA sequences that translate to the same CDR3. The J gene is TRBJ2-7, the V gene TRBV28; D gene uncertain. V was clipped by 2 bases and J by 4 bases, with 3 bases between them. This CDR3 contains 11 residues. CDR1 MDHEN and CDR2 SYDVKM come from the germline V gene. The CDR3 reads CASSLRYEQYF. CDR3 coding DNA: TGTGCCAGCAGTTTACGTTACGAGCAGTACTTC.

The chain employs TRBV27 and TRBJ2-1; D is uncertain. The CDR3 has 11 amino acids. The ends were cut back, 11 bases at V and 7 bases at J, with 12 bases in the middle. Germline assignment: CDR1 MNHEY and CDR2 SMNVEV (reference sequence). CDR3 protein: CAPTPSNEQFF. DNA for the CDR3: TGTGCCCCGACTCCCTCGAATGAGCAGTTCTTC.

The chain joins TRBV29-1 to TRBJ2-4; weak D call: TRBD1 (5 bases). Trimming took off 4 bases at V and 14 bases at J, with 18 bases between the two ends. CDR3 size: 12 residues. Germline CDR1 and CDR2: SQVTM and ANQGSEA. The CDR3 loop reads CSVALLTGREYF. In DNA, the CDR3 is TGCAGCGTTGCCCTTTTGACGGGCAGGGAGTACTTC.

This sequence joins TRBV18 and TRBJ2-2; possibly TRBD2 for D (5 bases). V shed 3 bases and J shed 13 bases, with 18 bases lying between them. Looked up from germline, CDR1 is KGHSH and CDR2 is LQKENI. The CDR3 is made up of 14 amino acids. For the CDR3, the DNA is TGTGCCAGCTCACCGAAAGCCGGGATTGTTGGGCTGTTTTTT. It yields the protein CASSPKAGIVGLFF. The full variable domain, its missing parts supplied by reference TRBV18 and TRBJ2-2, is NAGVMQNPRHLVRRRGQEARLRCSPMKGHSHVYWYRQLPEEGLKFMVYLQKENIIDESGMPKERFSAEFPKEGPSILRIQQVVRGDSAAYFCASSPKAGIVGLFFGEGSRLTVL.

The rearrangement links TRBV29-1 to TRBJ2-5; TRBD2 might be the D (5 bases). V lost 5 bases and J lost 1, with 17 bases in between. Germline CDR1 and CDR2: SQVTM and ANQGSEA. The CDR3 totals 15 residues. The CDR3 DNA sequence: TGCAGCGTTAAGGTTGGGCAGAGGGTCCAAGAGACCCAGTACTTC. Its translation: CSVKVGQRVQETQYF.